The rows below give T cell receptor beta chains drawn from one sample of a study of shared clonotypes between healthy human individuals. TCRdb's copy holds only in-frame clones and misses some; the assay was immunoSEQ multiplex PCR. The profile covers hundreds of thousands of clones, with around 70% appearing a single time and roughly 10% taken by the ten largest. Sequencing was done on a sample of memory CD4+ T cells sorted from blood. The receptors here all came from a man under 40 in good health. Both conserved end residues are part of each CDR3. The D gene is left open where the match is weak. The size of a clone is reported for some rows only, either as once, few or many, or as a class for expanded clones.

abundance: NA; j_gene: TRBJ1-1; d_gene: NA; v_gene: TRBV5-1; CDR3nt: TGCGCCAGCAAGGGTGAAGGGGCGAACACTGAAGCTTTCTTT; CDR3aa: CASKGEGANTEAFF
abundance: NA; j_gene: TRBJ2-7; d_gene: TRBD1; v_gene: TRBV19; CDR3nt: TGTGCCAGTACCCCCCAGGACAGGGAAAGGTACGAGCAGTACTTC; CDR3aa: CASTPQDRERYEQYF
abundance: once; j_gene: TRBJ2-3; d_gene: TRBD2; v_gene: TRBV29-1; CDR3nt: TGCAGCGTTCGGGGACTAGCGGGGGCACCAGATACGCAGTATTTT; CDR3aa: CSVRGLAGAPDTQYF
abundance: NA; j_gene: TRBJ2-5; d_gene: NA; v_gene: TRBV12-5; CDR3nt: TGTGCTAGTCAACGGAGTGGGATAGTTGGAGAGACCCAGTACTTC; CDR3aa: CASQRSGIVGETQYF
abundance: NA; j_gene: TRBJ1-6; d_gene: NA; v_gene: TRBV28; CDR3nt: TGTGCCAGCAGCCTGACAGATTCACCCCTCCACTTT; CDR3aa: CASSLTDSPLHF
abundance: few; j_gene: TRBJ2-1; d_gene: TRBD2; v_gene: TRBV4-2; CDR3nt: TGTGCCAGCAGCCAAGTGAAGCGCGGGGGGTCCTACAATGAGCAGTTCTTC; CDR3aa: CASSQVKRGGSYNEQFF
abundance: NA; j_gene: TRBJ2-1; d_gene: TRBD2; v_gene: TRBV5-5; CDR3nt: TGTGCCAGCAAAAGGTCGCTAGCGGGAGCCGATGAGCAGTTCTTC; CDR3aa: CASKRSLAGADEQFF
abundance: NA; j_gene: TRBJ2-1; d_gene: NA; v_gene: TRBV4-3; CDR3nt: TGCGCCAGCAGCCAGGAGGCTTGGTCGGGGAATGAGCAGTTCTTC; CDR3aa: CASSQEAWSGNEQFF
abundance: NA; j_gene: TRBJ2-1; d_gene: TRBD2; v_gene: TRBV27; CDR3nt: TGTGCCAGCAGTCCCGGGACTAGCGGGAGAGGTGAGCAGTTCTTC; CDR3aa: CASSPGTSGRGEQFF
abundance: NA; j_gene: TRBJ2-2; d_gene: NA; v_gene: TRBV27; CDR3nt: TGTGCCAGCAGTTTAAGGGGTCAGAGTCGCACCGGGGAGCTGTTTTTT; CDR3aa: CASSLRGQSRTGELFF
abundance: many; j_gene: TRBJ1-1; d_gene: NA; v_gene: TRBV2; CDR3nt: TGTGCCAGCAGTGACCGTTGGGGGGCGACTGAAGCTTTCTTT; CDR3aa: CASSDRWGATEAFF
abundance: few; j_gene: TRBJ1-5; d_gene: NA; v_gene: TRBV7-2; CDR3nt: TGTGCCAGCAGCTTAGCACTAGAGGGTCAGCCCCAGCATTTT; CDR3aa: CASSLALEGQPQHF
abundance: NA; j_gene: TRBJ2-7; d_gene: NA; v_gene: TRBV29-1; CDR3nt: TGCAGCATTAGTACCCCCCGGAACGAGCAGTACTTC; CDR3aa: CSISTPRNEQYF
abundance: few; j_gene: TRBJ2-1; d_gene: TRBD2; v_gene: TRBV6-6; CDR3nt: TGTGCCAGCAGTTACCCCGGGCTAGCGGGAGTCAATGAGCAGTTCTTC; CDR3aa: CASSYPGLAGVNEQFF
abundance: few; j_gene: TRBJ2-1; d_gene: TRBD2; v_gene: TRBV9; CDR3nt: TGTGCCAGCAGCGTCGCGGGAGCGGACTTTGAGCAGTTCTTC; CDR3aa: CASSVAGADFEQFF
abundance: few; j_gene: TRBJ1-2; d_gene: TRBD1; v_gene: TRBV28; CDR3nt: TGTGCCAGCAGTGACAGGGGAGGTTATGGCTACACCTTC; CDR3aa: CASSDRGGYGYTF
abundance: NA; j_gene: TRBJ2-1; d_gene: TRBD2; v_gene: TRBV5-1; CDR3nt: TGCGCCAGCAGCGCTCTAGGGACTAGCGGGAGTCGGGCTTACAATGAGCAGTTCTTC; CDR3aa: CASSALGTSGSRAYNEQFF
abundance: once; j_gene: TRBJ1-2; d_gene: NA; v_gene: TRBV29-1; CDR3nt: TGCAGCGCCCGGACATCTAACTATGGCTACACCTTC; CDR3aa: CSARTSNYGYTF
abundance: NA; j_gene: TRBJ1-1; d_gene: TRBD1; v_gene: TRBV9; CDR3nt: TGTGCCAGCAGCGTAGTGGGGACAGGGGACCCTGAAGCTTTCTTT; CDR3aa: CASSVVGTGDPEAFF
abundance: many; j_gene: TRBJ2-7; d_gene: TRBD1; v_gene: TRBV27; CDR3nt: TGTGCCAGCAGTTTATGGGACAGACCCTACGAGCAGTACTTC; CDR3aa: CASSLWDRPYEQYF
abundance: NA; j_gene: TRBJ2-7; d_gene: NA; v_gene: TRBV7-8; CDR3nt: TGTGCCAGCAGCCCACAGGCTCAAGGTTCACTAAAATTC; CDR3aa: CASSPQAQGSLKF
abundance: few; j_gene: TRBJ2-1; d_gene: NA; v_gene: TRBV15; CDR3nt: TGTGCCACCAGCAGAGATGGAGGAAACAATGAGCAGTTCTTC; CDR3aa: CATSRDGGNNEQFF
abundance: many; j_gene: TRBJ1-1; d_gene: NA; v_gene: TRBV5-1; CDR3nt: TGCGCCAGCAGCTCGCGGGGACGGACGAACACTGAAGCTTTCTTT; CDR3aa: CASSSRGRTNTEAFF
abundance: once; j_gene: TRBJ1-3; d_gene: NA; v_gene: TRBV6-1; CDR3nt: TGTGCCAGCAGTGGCAATCATTGGACCTCTGGAAACACCATATATTTT; CDR3aa: CASSGNHWTSGNTIYF
abundance: NA; j_gene: TRBJ2-3; d_gene: NA; v_gene: TRBV7-3; CDR3nt: TGTGCCAGCAGCGCCGCGTTCGCAGATACGCAGTATTTT; CDR3aa: CASSAAFADTQYF
abundance: NA; j_gene: TRBJ2-7; d_gene: NA; v_gene: TRBV29-1; CDR3nt: TGCAGCGTTGAGTACAGTTCTCCCTACGAGCAGTACTTC; CDR3aa: CSVEYSSPYEQYF
abundance: NA; j_gene: TRBJ1-4; d_gene: NA; v_gene: TRBV6-1; CDR3nt: TGTGCCAGCAGTAACACACGTGAAAAACTGTTTTTT; CDR3aa: CASSNTREKLFF
abundance: many; j_gene: TRBJ2-1; d_gene: NA; v_gene: TRBV29-1; CDR3nt: TGCAGCGTTGATCGGCAGGGGTACAATGAGCAGTTCTTC; CDR3aa: CSVDRQGYNEQFF
abundance: NA; j_gene: TRBJ2-1; d_gene: TRBD2; v_gene: TRBV7-7; CDR3nt: TGTGCCAGCAGCGTAGCGGGAGCGTCGGGTGAGCAGTTCTTC; CDR3aa: CASSVAGASGEQFF
abundance: NA; j_gene: TRBJ2-7; d_gene: NA; v_gene: TRBV30; CDR3nt: TGTGCCTGGAGTGATAGCTACGAGCAGTACTTC; CDR3aa: CAWSDSYEQYF
abundance: few; j_gene: TRBJ1-5; d_gene: NA; v_gene: TRBV2; CDR3nt: TGTGCCAGCAGGACAGTGAGTGTTCAGCCCCAGCATTTT; CDR3aa: CASRTVSVQPQHF
abundance: NA; j_gene: TRBJ2-2; d_gene: NA; v_gene: TRBV9; CDR3nt: TGTGCCAGCAGCGTCTTAAATCCCCCACCCGGGGAGCTGTTTTTT; CDR3aa: CASSVLNPPPGELFF
abundance: once; j_gene: TRBJ1-4; d_gene: NA; v_gene: TRBV15; CDR3nt: TGTGCCACCAGCAGAGATGGGGGGTCAAAAGACGGAAAACTGTTTTTT; CDR3aa: CATSRDGGSKDGKLFF
abundance: NA; j_gene: TRBJ2-7; d_gene: TRBD2; v_gene: TRBV4-1; CDR3nt: TGCGCCAGCAGCCAAGTAGCCGGCCTAGCGGGAGGTGCCCAGTTTTACGAGCAGTACTTC; CDR3aa: CASSQVAGLAGGAQFYEQYF